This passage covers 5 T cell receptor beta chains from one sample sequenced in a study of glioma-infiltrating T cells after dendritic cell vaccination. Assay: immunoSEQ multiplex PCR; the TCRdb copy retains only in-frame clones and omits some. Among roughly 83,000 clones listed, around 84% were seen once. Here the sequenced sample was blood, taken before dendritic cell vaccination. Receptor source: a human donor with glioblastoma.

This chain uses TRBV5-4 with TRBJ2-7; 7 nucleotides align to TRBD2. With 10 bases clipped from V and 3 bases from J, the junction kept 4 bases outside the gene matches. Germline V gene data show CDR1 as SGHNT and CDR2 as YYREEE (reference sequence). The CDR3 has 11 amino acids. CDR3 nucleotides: TGTGCCGCGGGGGTCGGCTACGAGCAGTACTTC. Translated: CAAGVGYEQYF.

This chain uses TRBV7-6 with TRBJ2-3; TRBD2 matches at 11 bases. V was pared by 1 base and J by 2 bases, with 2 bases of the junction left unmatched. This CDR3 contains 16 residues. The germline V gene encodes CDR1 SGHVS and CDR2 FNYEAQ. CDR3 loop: CASSLGLAGNTDTQYF. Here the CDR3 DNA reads TGTGCCAGCAGCTTAGGACTAGCGGGGAACACAGATACGCAGTATTTT.

Here the CDR3 DNA reads TGTGCCAGCAGTGATCCGGGACTAAGCTCCTACAATGAGCAGTTCTTC. It specifies CASSDPGLSSYNEQFF. The chain recombines TRBV25-1 with TRBJ2-1, with 7 bases that match TRBD2. CDR1 MGHDK and CDR2 SYGVNS come from the germline V gene. The CDR3 is 16 amino acids. Germline trimming cut 3 bases from V and 0 bases from J; bases unmatched to any gene: 5.

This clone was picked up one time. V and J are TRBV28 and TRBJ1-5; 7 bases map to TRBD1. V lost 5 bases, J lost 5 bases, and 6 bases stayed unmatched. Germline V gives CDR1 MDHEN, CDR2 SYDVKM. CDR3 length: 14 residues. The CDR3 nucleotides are TGTGCCAGCAGTCCCGGACAGGTATATCAGCCCCAGCATTTT. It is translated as CASSPGQVYQPQHF.

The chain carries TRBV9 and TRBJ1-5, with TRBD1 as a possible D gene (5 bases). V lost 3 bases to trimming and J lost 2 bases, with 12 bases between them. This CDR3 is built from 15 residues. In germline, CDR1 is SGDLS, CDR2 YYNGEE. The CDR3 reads CASSASWGGNQPQHF. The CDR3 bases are TGTGCCAGCAGCGCCTCGTGGGGCGGCAATCAGCCCCAGCATTTT.